This is a list of T cell receptor beta chains from one sample in a study of cytomegalovirus exposure and HLA in healthy donors. The assay was immunoSEQ multiplex PCR, and TCRdb's table has in-frame clones only and misses some. The sample comprises fewer than 200,000 clones, around nine tenths of which are singletons, and around 3.8% rests with the top ten. The sequenced material came from PBMCs. These receptors all stem from a man between 18 and 29 years old in good health and CMV-seropositive. Each CDR3 is given with its conserved first and last residue. The D gene is left open where the match is weak. A row's size may be missing; if present it is once, few, many or a size class.

NA | TRBJ2-2 | TRBD2 | 14 | TRBV6-1 | TGTGCCAGCAGTGGCCTAGCGGGAGCCGGGGAGCTGTTTTTT | CASSGLAGAGELFF
NA | TRBJ2-1 | TRBD2 | 15 | TRBV19 | TGTGCCAGTAGACCCCCGGGACTACGACTCAATGAGCAGTTCTTC | CASRPPGLRLNEQFF
NA | TRBJ2-3 | NA | 15 | TRBV5-1 | TGCGCCAGCAGCCCGGAGGGCCTGGGCACAGATACGCAGTATTTT | CASSPEGLGTDTQYF
NA | TRBJ2-1 | NA | 16 | TRBV7-9 | TGTGCCAGCAGCATAACACGCGGGGGCGCATACAATGAGCAGTTCTTC | CASSITRGGAYNEQFF
once | TRBJ1-2 | NA | 13 | TRBV11-3 | TGTGCCAGCAGCTTAATGGGCTACTATGGCTACACCTTC | CASSLMGYYGYTF
NA | TRBJ2-5 | NA | 14 | TRBV15 | TGTGCCACCAGCAGAGTGGGCAGTCAAGAGACCCAGTACTTC | CATSRVGSQETQYF
NA | TRBJ2-7 | TRBD1 | 19 | TRBV28 | TGTGCCAGCAGTTTCGGGTTCCCCGGGTACCGGGACAGGGGCTACGAGCAGTACTTC | CASSFGFPGYRDRGYEQYF
NA | TRBJ1-2 | NA | 14 | TRBV15 | TGTGCCACCAGCAGAGCACAGGGAGAGAGTGGCTACACCTTC | CATSRAQGESGYTF
NA | TRBJ1-2 | NA | 14 | TRBV6-5 | TGTGCCAGCAGTTACTCGTACAGCTCAGGTGGCTACACCTTC | CASSYSYSSGGYTF
NA | TRBJ1-5 | TRBD1 | 15 | TRBV28 | TGTGCCAGCAGTCCTGGGACAGGGGATAAGCAGCCCCAGCATTTT | CASSPGTGDKQPQHF
NA | TRBJ1-2 | NA | 13 | TRBV5-6 | TGTGCCAGCATTGAACGCGGGAGCTATGGCTACACCTTC | CASIERGSYGYTF
NA | TRBJ2-3 | TRBD2 | 15 | TRBV5-4 | TGTGCCAGCAGCTTGGACGCGGGGGGAGGAGATACGCAGTATTTT | CASSLDAGGGDTQYF
once | TRBJ2-5 | NA | 16 | TRBV27 | TGTGCCAGCAGTGCAACAGGGAATGGCGACCAAGAGACCCAGTACTTC | CASSATGNGDQETQYF
NA | TRBJ2-3 | NA | 15 | TRBV7-9 | TGTGCCAGCAGCCAACGTGGACACCTCACAGATACGCAGTATTTT | CASSQRGHLTDTQYF
once | TRBJ2-2 | TRBD2 | 16 | TRBV7-6 | TGTGCCAGCAGCTTAACTAGCGGGGTCAACACCGGGGAGCTGTTTTTT | CASSLTSGVNTGELFF
NA | TRBJ1-5 | NA | 14 | TRBV18 | TGTGCCAGCTCACCAGCCGGGGAGGATCAGCCCCAGCATTTT | CASSPAGEDQPQHF
NA | TRBJ2-7 | NA | 14 | TRBV4-2 | TGTGCCAGCAGCCAAGATCAGTTGTCGTACGAGCAGTACTTC | CASSQDQLSYEQYF
NA | TRBJ1-2 | NA | 14 | TRBV5-5 | TGTGCCAGCAGCTTGGCTGGGGCGAATTCTGGCTACACCTTC | CASSLAGANSGYTF
NA | TRBJ2-7 | TRBD1 | 18 | TRBV27 | TGTGCCAGCAGTTTATCGTATGTCGGACAGGGGGTCCGCTACGAGCAGTACTTC | CASSLSYVGQGVRYEQYF
NA | TRBJ2-2 | NA | 13 | TRBV28 | TGTGCCAGCAGTACCGGGGGCACCGGGGAGCTGTTTTTT | CASSTGGTGELFF
NA | TRBJ1-5 | TRBD1 | 15 | TRBV28 | TGTGCCAGCAGTTTAAGGAGGGGGCTGGTACAGCCCCAGCATTTT | CASSLRRGLVQPQHF
NA | TRBJ2-7 | TRBD1 | 15 | TRBV19 | TGTGCCAGTAGTGCCGGGACAGGGGATTTGTACGAGCAGTACTTC | CASSAGTGDLYEQYF
NA | TRBJ2-1 | NA | 13 | TRBV30 | TGTGCCTGGAGTTTGGGGGGCGGGGGTGAGCAGTTCTTC | CAWSLGGGGEQFF
once | TRBJ1-5 | NA | 15 | TRBV4-1 | TGCGCCAGCAGCCATGGAAACGGGAACCAGGAGCCCCAGCATTTT | CASSHGNGNQEPQHF